The 27 T cell receptor beta chains given below trace back to one sample, sequenced in a study of blood T cells in healthy people across ages. PCR was performed a second time for 7 to 11 cycles using a sample-barcoded 5' primer and a J-beta primer mix. TCRdb redid the calling of the 5' RACE reads with MiXCR, one entry per CDR3 protein. Among 950,000 to 1,200,000 distinct CDR3 sequences listed, 35% to 40% were seen once. Material: blood. The receptor source for this set is a man between 18 and 29 years old in good health.

The table lists this clonotype with a few counts. The V and J genes are TRBV12-3 or TRBV12-4 and TRBJ2-1; TRBD2 aligns across 8 bases. The V segment lost 6 bases and the J segment 9 bases; nucleotides outside the gene matches: 13. This CDR3 spans 15 amino acids. CDR3 loop: CASSPLAGHRGEQFF. The CDR3 nucleotides read TGTGCCAGCAGCCCCTTAGCGGGGCATCGGGGTGAGCAGTTCTTC.

This sequence joins TRBV18 and TRBJ2-1; no definite D call. The CDR3 contains 16 residues. With 6 bases removed from V and 4 bases from J, the gap between germline ends came to 19 bases. Germline loops: CDR1 KGHSH, CDR2 LQKENI. The chain's CDR3 is CASSVKPGVGYNEQFF. The CDR3 nucleotides read TGTGCCAGCTCGGTTAAACCGGGCGTAGGGTACAATGAGCAGTTCTTC.

In its sample, this clonotype was seen a few times. The rearrangement joins TRBV20-1 to TRBJ1-2, with a tentative D call TRBD1 (5 bases). The V gene's germline CDR1 is DFQATT and CDR2 SNEGSKA (reference sequence). The CDR3 is 12 amino acids. V lost 0 bases, J lost 7 bases, and 9 bases lay in between. The CDR3 coding sequence is TGCAGTGCTAGAGATCTGGGACCTGGCTACACCTTC. Translating it yields CSARDLGPGYTF.

The chain uses TRBV4-1 and TRBJ2-3; TRBD1 matches 11 bases. This CDR3 has 21 residues. J was trimmed by 4 bases and V by 3 bases; bases with no gene match: 21. Germline V lookup: CDR1 MGHRA, CDR2 YSYEKL. The CDR3 DNA follows: TGCGCCAGCAGCCATTCCCCCGGGACAGGGGGTAAGAGACTAGCAGCAGATACGCAGTATTTT. Its translation: CASSHSPGTGGKRLAADTQYF.

The table lists this clonotype with a few counts. The V and J genes are TRBV9 and TRBJ1-1; D not resolved. Germline-derived CDR1 and CDR2 are SGDLS and YYNGEE. Trimming stripped 0 bases from V and 7 bases from J, with 7 bases between. This CDR3 contains 12 residues. The CDR3 DNA is TGTGCCAGCAGCGTAGGCGGCGGTGAAGCTTTCTTT. As protein: CASSVGGGEAFF.

V usage is TRBV9 and J usage is TRBJ1-2, with TRBD1 as a possible D gene (5 bases). Between the trimmed V and J ends, which lost 3 bases and 2 bases, there was a span of 8 bases. Per germline, CDR1 SGDLS and CDR2 YYNGEE. This CDR3 is 13 amino acids long. The CDR3 DNA is TGTGCCAGCAGCGACAGGACCAACTATGGCTACACCTTC. Amino acid sequence: CASSDRTNYGYTF.

This clonotype came up a few times. The V and J genes are TRBV12-3 or TRBV12-4 and TRBJ2-3, with 7 bases lining up with TRBD1. Unmatched junction bases numbered 8, after V lost 6 bases and J lost 8 bases. This CDR3 region has 13 residues. The CDR3 loop is CASRRTGQGTQYF. As DNA, the CDR3 is TGTGCCAGCAGAAGGACAGGCCAAGGTACGCAGTATTTT.

The chain is built from TRBV5-1 and TRBJ2-7; no reliable D call. Germline CDR1 and CDR2: SGHRS and YFSETQ. This CDR3 contains 13 residues. The V and J ends lost 5 bases and 2 bases respectively, with 11 bases between them. The CDR3 nucleotides read TGCGCCAGCAGGGACCCCCTAACCTACGAGCAGTACGTC. Translation gives CASRDPLTYEQYV.

This chain links TRBV21-1 with TRBJ2-1; TRBD2, the D gene given by the table, was not confirmed from the DNA. TRBV21-1 is deemed a pseudogene. This CDR3 is built from 17 residues. Here the CDR3 reads CASSLAHLDCSYNEQFF. As DNA, the CDR3 is TGTGCCAGCAGCCTAGCCCATCTAGACTGCTCCTACAATGAGCAGTTCTTC.

This chain links TRBV20-1 with TRBJ2-3; D is unresolved. The CDR3 has 11 residues. Trimming stripped 5 bases from V and 6 bases from J, with 9 bases between. The germline CDR1 and CDR2 sequences are DFQATT and SNEGSKA (reference sequence). The CDR3 DNA reads as TGCAGTGCTCCTCTGGGGGATACGCAGTATTTT. It codes for CSAPLGDTQYF.

The CDR3 sequence: CASSVAGSGTEAFF. Written as DNA, the CDR3 is TGTGCCAGCAGCGTAGCGGGGTCGGGCACTGAAGCTTTCTTT. This chain connects TRBV9 to TRBJ1-1; D is uncertain. The V gene's germline CDR1 is SGDLS and CDR2 YYNGEE. V lost 0 bases and J 4 bases, leaving 10 bases between the germline ends. This CDR3 contains 14 residues.

This clonotype was seen once. The V gene is TRBV4-3, the J gene TRBJ2-4, with 8 bases aligning to TRBD1. This CDR3 region has 16 residues. Germline-derived CDR1 and CDR2 are LGHNA and YSLEER. The junction had 8 bases not matched to a gene; V was cut back by 0 bases and J by 7 bases. The CDR3 protein is CASSQDPGGSLNIQYF. CDR3 bases: TGCGCCAGCAGCCAAGATCCAGGGGGCTCCCTGAACATTCAGTACTTC.

The V and J genes are TRBV4-3 and TRBJ1-1; TRBD1 aligns across 7 bases. CDR1 and CDR2 (germline): LGHNA, YSLEER. This CDR3 comprises 15 residues. Trimming at V came to 2 bases and at J to 1 base, leaving 4 bases not matched to a gene. The CDR3 spells CASSQTGQQNTEAFF. CDR3 coding DNA: TGCGCCAGCAGCCAAACGGGACAGCAGAACACTGAAGCTTTCTTT.

This clonotype was counted a few times. The CDR3 nucleotides are TGTGCCACCAGGACGGACAGGGAGAGTGTTGAAAAACTGTTTTTT. This gives the protein CATRTDRESVEKLFF. The J gene is TRBJ1-4, the V gene TRBV15; TRBD1 matches at 8 bases. The CDR3 contains 15 residues. Germline-derived CDR1 and CDR2 are LNHNV and YYDKDF (reference sequence). Unmatched junction bases numbered 10, after V lost 6 bases and J lost 7 bases.

The genes are TRBV6-5 and TRBJ2-2; D gene unclear. Germline CDR1 and CDR2: MNHEY and SVGAGI. This CDR3 is 14 amino acids long. The V end was cut by 2 bases, the J end by 4 bases, with 8 bases between. In DNA, the CDR3 is TGTGCCAGCAGTTACGGGATCAGCACCGGGGAGCTGTTTTTT. Residues: CASSYGISTGELFF.

The rearrangement uses TRBV9 and TRBJ2-3; D remains ambiguous. The germline CDR1 and CDR2 sequences are SGDLS and YYNGEE. The CDR3 runs 12 residues. V was pared by 6 bases and J by 5 bases, with 10 bases between. CDR3 nucleotides: TGTGCCAGCACTAAACTAATAGATACGCAGTATTTT. Translating it yields CASTKLIDTQYF.

This clonotype was seen repeatedly, ten times or more. The chain has TRBV4-3 and TRBJ1-2, with a weak D call TRBD1 (5 bases). Trimming cost V 2 bases and J 2 bases, with 21 bases left between them. The germline gives CDR1 LGHNA, CDR2 YSLEER. This CDR3 spans 18 amino acids. The CDR3 protein is CASSQLSGPITGNYGYTF. In DNA, the CDR3 is TGCGCCAGCAGCCAACTCTCGGGACCCATCACGGGGAACTATGGCTACACCTTC.

This chain connects TRBV30 to TRBJ2-7, with a tentative D call TRBD2 (5 bases). Trimming shortened V by 5 bases and J by 3 bases, and 11 bases separated the two germline ends. The CDR3 loop spans 12 amino acids. Germline-derived CDR1 and CDR2 are GTSNPN and SVGIG (reference sequence). The CDR3 coding sequence is TGTGCCTGGGCTCCTAGCATCTACGAGCAGTACTTC. Residues: CAWAPSIYEQYF.

This clonotype has only a few counts. The V and J genes are TRBV6-6 and TRBJ1-5; D unclear. Germline CDR1 is MNHNY and CDR2 is SVGAGI (reference sequence). V lost 3 bases and J 15 bases, leaving 21 bases between the germline ends. The CDR3 contains 14 residues. CDR3 residues: CASSYEGKPSQGHF. The CDR3 DNA follows: TGTGCCAGCAGTTATGAGGGAAAGCCTAGCCAAGGGCATTTT.

This chain uses TRBV12-3 or TRBV12-4 with TRBJ1-6; D is uncertain. V gave up 4 bases and J gave up 9 bases, with 10 bases separating them. The CDR3 spans 13 residues. The CDR3 DNA is TGTGCCAGCAGTTGGAGGTATGGTTCACCCCTCCACTTT. This sequence encodes CASSWRYGSPLHF.

This clonotype was observed a handful of times. V gene TRBV29-1 combines with J gene TRBJ2-6; 7 bases agree with TRBD1. The germline V gene has CDR1 SQVTM and CDR2 ANQGSEA. The CDR3 is 14 residues long. J was trimmed by 2 bases and V by 4 bases; bases with no gene match: 2. In DNA form, the CDR3 reads TGCAGCGTTGCAGACAGGGCTGGGGCCAACGTCCTGACTTTC. Protein product: CSVADRAGANVLTF.

The chain carries TRBV6-2 or TRBV6-3 and TRBJ2-7; D is unclear. The CDR3 extends over 16 amino acids. Germline V gene sequence: CDR1 MNHEY, CDR2 SVGEGT. V was shortened by 5 bases and J by 3 bases, with 20 bases between the two germline ends. The chain's CDR3 is CASSPTDGAWDYEQYF. As DNA, the CDR3 is TGTGCCAGCAGTCCCACGGACGGCGCTTGGGACTACGAGCAGTACTTC.

This rearrangement joins TRBV5-1 to TRBJ1-4; D gene ambiguous. The V end lost 2 bases, the J end lost 2 bases, and 10 bases lay between the germline ends. This CDR3 has 15 amino acids. Germline V lookup: CDR1 SGHRS, CDR2 YFSETQ. CDR3 DNA sequence: TGCGCCAGCAGCTTCGGAACCGGGACTAATGAAAAACTGTTTTTT. Amino acid sequence: CASSFGTGTNEKLFF.

This clonotype has more than one count but fewer than ten. This chain uses TRBV18 with TRBJ2-7; the match to TRBD1 covers 8 bases. After removal of 1 base from V and 6 bases from J, the junction contained 5 bases not matched to a gene. Germline CDR1 and CDR2: KGHSH and LQKENI. The CDR3 is made up of 14 amino acids. The CDR3 sequence: CASSPRTGNFEQYF. CDR3 DNA: TGTGCCAGCTCACCACGGACAGGGAATTTCGAGCAGTACTTC.

This clonotype appeared a few times. The rearrangement links TRBV6-5 to TRBJ2-6; 7 bases are a match to TRBD1. The junction had 2 bases not matched to a gene; V was cut back by 6 bases and J by 3 bases. Germline V gene lookup returns CDR1 MNHEY and CDR2 SVGAGI. This CDR3 spans 14 amino acids. CDR3 protein: CASRTGNGANVLTF. The DNA for the CDR3 is TGTGCCAGCAGGACAGGGAATGGGGCCAACGTCCTGACTTTC.

The gene calls are TRBV28 and TRBJ1-2; perhaps TRBD1 as D (5 bases). The CDR3 contains 15 residues. Trimming left V 4 bases short and J 8 bases short, with 20 bases between. Germline-derived CDR1 and CDR2 are MDHEN and SYDVKM. CDR3 in DNA: TGTGCCAGCAGTTGGACTTCGGGGGAGACGGGGGGCTACACCTTC. It translates to CASSWTSGETGGYTF.

This clonotype was recorded a few times. The gene calls are TRBV6-2 or TRBV6-3 and TRBJ1-2; D possibly corresponds to TRBD1 (5 bases). The CDR3 extends over 12 amino acids. Between the trimmed V and J ends, which lost 10 bases and 4 bases, there was a span of 13 bases. CDR1 and CDR2 from the germline V gene are MNHEY and SVGEGT. The CDR3 sequence: CAIRAVGYGYTF. CDR3 DNA: TGTGCCATCAGGGCCGTCGGCTATGGCTACACCTTC.